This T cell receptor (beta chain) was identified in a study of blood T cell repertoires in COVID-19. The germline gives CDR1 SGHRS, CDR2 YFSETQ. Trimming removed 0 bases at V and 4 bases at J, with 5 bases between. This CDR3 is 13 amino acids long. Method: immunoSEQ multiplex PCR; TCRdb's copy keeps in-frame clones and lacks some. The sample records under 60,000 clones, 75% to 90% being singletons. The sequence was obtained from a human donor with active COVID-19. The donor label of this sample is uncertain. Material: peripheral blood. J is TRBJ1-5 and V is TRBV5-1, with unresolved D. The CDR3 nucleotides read TGCGCCAGCAGCTTGGCCCCGAATCAGCCCCAGCATTTT. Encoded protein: CASSLAPNQPQHF.